This T cell receptor (beta chain) was captured by sequencing in a study of T cells in Graves' hyperthyroidism and ophthalmopathy. Study background: Sampling of peripheral blood happened at initial diagnosis, prior to any treatment.

The authors obtained PBMCs from more than 9.5 ml of fresh peripheral blood. Amplified TCR beta CDR3 regions derived from RNA transcripts. First-round RT-PCR of the TCR CDR3 relied on the HTBI primer set. TCRdb called the multiplex PCR reads again in MiXCR, with one record for every CDR3 protein. The sample carries about 560,000 distinct CDR3 sequences, roughly 17% recorded once. General study points: Blood also carried most thyroid clonotypes expanded above 0.001.

This clonotype was recorded at least ten times. Its antigen is as yet unknown. The sequenced material came from blood. The TCR comes from a woman younger than 35 with Graves' hyperthyroidism.

Here the CDR3 reads CASSFGLNTEAFF. In DNA, the CDR3 is TGTGCCAGCAGTTTCGGCCTGAACACTGAAGCTTTCTTT. This chain links TRBV12-3 or TRBV12-4 with TRBJ1-1; D gene ambiguous. V lost 3 bases to trimming and J lost 0 bases, with 5 bases between them. There are 13 residues in the CDR3.